This T cell receptor beta chain was profiled in a study of T cells expressing NK-cell markers. On the study more broadly: Cells sorted as CD3+CD56+NKG2C+, CD3+CD56+NKG2C- and CD3+CD56-NKG2C+ T cells supplied the TCR beta repertoires. Seven sequenced donors out of eight were HCMV-seropositive, one seronegative.

TCRdb reprocessed the 5' RACE reads and reports one entry per CDR3 protein, with no DNA. The sample's table shows roughly 180,000 distinct CDR3 sequences. Germline CDR1 reads MGHDK; CDR2 reads SYGVNS. This CDR3 has 15 residues. As to this clonotype: Antigen specificity is unknown.

Whole-study results and caveats: As a fraction of CD8+ T cells, dominant NKG2C+ clonotypes reached roughly 1.0-7.0% in 5 to 7 donors.

The material sequenced was blood T cells: a sorted CD56 or NKG2C T cell subset, CD4+ or CD8+ T cells, or bulk PBMC T cells (not recorded which). The V gene is TRBV25-1, the J gene TRBJ1-5. The receptor was derived from a woman aged 18 to 75 in good health. This CDR3 is CASSSRGSGNQPQHF.